This T cell receptor (beta chain) was recovered during a study of blood T cells in healthy people across ages. A sample-barcoded 5' primer and a J-beta primer mix were used in a second PCR of roughly 7 to 11 cycles. Each cDNA was tagged by a template-switch adaptor containing 12 random nucleotides. TCRdb reprocessed the 5' RACE reads with MiXCR, giving one entry per CDR3 protein. Of about 1,400,000 distinct CDR3 sequences in the sample, around 42% were seen once. The sequence derives from a woman in her late teens or twenties in good health. Source material: blood.

The CDR3: CASTRSGGAYEQFF. The DNA for the CDR3 is TGTGCCAGCACCCGATCGGGGGGGGCCTATGAGCAGTTCTTC. V gene TRBV12-3 or TRBV12-4 combines with J gene TRBJ2-1; 8 positions match TRBD2. The CDR3 is 14 amino acids. V shed 7 bases, J shed 8 bases, and the junction held 10 bases outside the gene matches.